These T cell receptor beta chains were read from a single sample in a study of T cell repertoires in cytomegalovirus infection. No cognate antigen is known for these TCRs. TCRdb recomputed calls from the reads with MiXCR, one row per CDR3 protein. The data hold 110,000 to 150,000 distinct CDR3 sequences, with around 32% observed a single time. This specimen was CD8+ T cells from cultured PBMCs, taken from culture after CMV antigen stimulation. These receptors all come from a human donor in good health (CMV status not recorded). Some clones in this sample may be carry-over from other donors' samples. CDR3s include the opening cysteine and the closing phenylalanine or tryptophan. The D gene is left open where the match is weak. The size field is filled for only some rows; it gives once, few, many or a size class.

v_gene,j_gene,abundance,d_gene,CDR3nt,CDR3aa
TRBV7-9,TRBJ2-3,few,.,TGTGCCAGCAGCCGAAATACGCAGTATTTT,CASSRNTQYF
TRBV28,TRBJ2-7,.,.,TGTGCCAGCAGCCCCGGCGGGACTCACTACGAGCAGTACTTC,CASSPGGTHYEQYF
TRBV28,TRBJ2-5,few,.,TGTGCCAGCAGTTTCCCGGACAGCCAAGAGACCCAGTACTTC,CASSFPDSQETQYF
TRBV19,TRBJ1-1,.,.,TGTGCCAGTAGTATAATGTTGGGACTTGTCACTGAAGCTTTCTTT,CASSIMLGLVTEAFF
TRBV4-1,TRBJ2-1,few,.,TGCGCCAGCAGCCAAACCCCGGGGCGGGGCCTCAATGAGCAGTTCTTC,CASSQTPGRGLNEQFF
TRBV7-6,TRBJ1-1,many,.,TGTGCCAGCAGCCAATTCCCACCGAGAGGGCTAGGGGGGACTGAAGCTTTCTTT,CASSQFPPRGLGGTEAFF
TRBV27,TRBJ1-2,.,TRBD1,TGTGCCAGCAGTTTGAGGGGACAGGGGAATGGCTACACCTTC,CASSLRGQGNGYTF
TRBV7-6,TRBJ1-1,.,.,TGTGCCAGCACCCACGAGGTTGGAGCTTTCTTT,CASTHEVGAFF
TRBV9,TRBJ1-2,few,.,TGTGCCAGCAGCGTAGGATCTAACTATGGCTACACCTTC,CASSVGSNYGYTF
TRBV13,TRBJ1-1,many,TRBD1,TGTGCCAGCAGCTTAGGCCTGGTAGGACAGGGGGCTTCGAACACTGAAGCTTTCTTT,CASSLGLVGQGASNTEAFF
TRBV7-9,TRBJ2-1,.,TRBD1,TGTGCCAGCAGCTCCACGTTCCCGGGACAGGGACCCTACAATGAGCAGTTCTTC,CASSSTFPGQGPYNEQFF
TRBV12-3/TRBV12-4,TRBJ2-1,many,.,TGTGCCAGCACCTTATCTTACAATGAGCAGTTCTTC,CASTLSYNEQFF
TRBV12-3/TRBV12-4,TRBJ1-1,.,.,TGTGCCAGCAGTTTTGCCGGGCAGTCGAACACTGAAGCTTTCTTT,CASSFAGQSNTEAFF
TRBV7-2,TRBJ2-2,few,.,TGTGCCAGCAGCTTATGGACGGGCACCGGGGAGCTGTTTTTT,CASSLWTGTGELFF
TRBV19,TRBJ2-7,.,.,TGTGCCGGGAGATCCAACTACGAGCAGTACTTC,CAGRSNYEQYF
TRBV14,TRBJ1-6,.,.,TGTGCCAGCAGCCTCTTGGGCAGGAGTTCACCCCTCCACTTT,CASSLLGRSSPLHF
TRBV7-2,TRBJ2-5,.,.,TGTGCCAGCAGCGCTATTGGCGGGGAGACCCAGTACTTC,CASSAIGGETQYF
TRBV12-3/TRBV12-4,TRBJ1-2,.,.,TGTGCCAGCAGTTTGCCGGGATCCTATGGCTACACCTTC,CASSLPGSYGYTF
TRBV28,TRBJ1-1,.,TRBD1,TGTGCCAGCAGTAAAACAGGGGACACTGAAGCTTTCTTT,CASSKTGDTEAFF
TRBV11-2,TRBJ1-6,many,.,TGTGCCAGCAGCCTCCGGGGAGGGTTTGATTCACCCCTCCACTTT,CASSLRGGFDSPLHF
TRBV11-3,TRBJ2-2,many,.,TGTGCCAGCAGCTCCCTTACGAACACCGGGGAGCTGTTTTTT,CASSSLTNTGELFF
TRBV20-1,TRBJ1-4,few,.,TGCAGTGCTAGAGTATTGGGTGAAAAACTGTTTTTT,CSARVLGEKLFF
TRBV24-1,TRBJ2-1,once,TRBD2,TGTGCCACCAGTGATGGGACTAGCGGGAGCTACAATGAGCAGTTCTTC,CATSDGTSGSYNEQFF
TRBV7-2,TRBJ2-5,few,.,TGTGCCAGCAGCCCTTACGGACTAGGGGGGACCCAGTACTTC,CASSPYGLGGTQYF
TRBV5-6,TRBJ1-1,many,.,TGTGCCAGCCAGATGGGGGTTGAAGCTTTCTTT,CASQMGVEAFF
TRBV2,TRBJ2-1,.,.,TGTGCCAGCATGGGTCAGGGCTCCTACAATGAGCAGTTCTTC,CASMGQGSYNEQFF
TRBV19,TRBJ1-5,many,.,TGTGCCAGTAGTATAGAAGGCAGGTCGGATCAGCCCCAGCATTTT,CASSIEGRSDQPQHF
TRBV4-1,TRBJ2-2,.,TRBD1,TGCGCCAGCAGCCAGAGGACAGGGAACACCGGGGAGCTGTTTTTT,CASSQRTGNTGELFF
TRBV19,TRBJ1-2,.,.,TGTGCCAGTTCCCCGGGACATACCTATGGCTACACCTTC,CASSPGHTYGYTF
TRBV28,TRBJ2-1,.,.,TGTGCCAGCAGCTATCGCAGCTCCTACAATGAGCAGTTCTTC,CASSYRSSYNEQFF
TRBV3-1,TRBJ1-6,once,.,TGTGCCAGCAGCCCGGGCAACTTGGATAGGAATTCACCCCTCCACTTT,CASSPGNLDRNSPLHF
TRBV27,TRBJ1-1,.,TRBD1,TGTGCCAGCAGTTTGGGACAGGGGGAGGTGGAAGCTTTCTTT,CASSLGQGEVEAFF
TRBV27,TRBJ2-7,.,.,TGTGCCAGCAGTTTATCGAAAGGGGAGGAGCAGTACTTC,CASSLSKGEEQYF
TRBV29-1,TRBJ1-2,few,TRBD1,TGCAGCGTCACCGGGACAGGGGATAACTATGGCTACACCTTC,CSVTGTGDNYGYTF
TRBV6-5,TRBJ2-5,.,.,TGTGCCAGCAGCTTAACCCGACTAGACGGCGAGACCCAGTACTTC,CASSLTRLDGETQYF
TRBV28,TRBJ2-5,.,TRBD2,TGTGCCAGCAGTTTATGGGCTAGCGGGGACTGGACCCAGTACTTC,CASSLWASGDWTQYF
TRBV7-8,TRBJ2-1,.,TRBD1,TGTGCCAGCAGCTCTACCGGGACAGGGGAAATCTACAATGAGCAGTTCTTC,CASSSTGTGEIYNEQFF
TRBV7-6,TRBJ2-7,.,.,TGTGCCAGCAGCCCACGGACAGCCAGCTACGAGCAGTACTTC,CASSPRTASYEQYF
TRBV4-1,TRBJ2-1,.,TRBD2,TGCGCCAGCAGCCAAGCCGCGCGGGGGGGCCCCTACAATGAGCAGTTCTTC,CASSQAARGGPYNEQFF
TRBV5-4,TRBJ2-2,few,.,TGTGCCAGCAGCCCAGACAATGCGGGGGAGCTGTTTTTT,CASSPDNAGELFF
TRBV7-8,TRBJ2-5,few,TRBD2,TGTGCCAGCAGCTTACTAACCGGGACTAGCGGGGGGCCGGGGGAGACCCAGTACTTC,CASSLLTGTSGGPGETQYF
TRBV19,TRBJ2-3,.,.,TGTGCCAGTAGTATACTGGGGACCCCTAAAGATACGCAGTATTTT,CASSILGTPKDTQYF
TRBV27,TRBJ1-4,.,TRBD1,TGTGCCAGCAGTTTATCAGGGGGCTGGGGTGAAAAACTGTTTTTT,CASSLSGGWGEKLFF
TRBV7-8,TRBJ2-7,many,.,TGTGCCAGCAGCTTAGATTCTATGGGCCAGGAATCCTACGAGCAGTACTTC,CASSLDSMGQESYEQYF
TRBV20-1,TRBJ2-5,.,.,TGCAGTGCTAGAGATGGGGGCATCCCCCAAGAGACCCAGTACTTC,CSARDGGIPQETQYF
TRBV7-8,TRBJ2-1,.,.,TGTGCCAGCAGCTTAATTGAGGGCGGCAATGAGCAGTTCTTC,CASSLIEGGNEQFF
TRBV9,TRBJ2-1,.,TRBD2,TGTGCCAGCAGCCCCCGCGGGACTAGCTCGTTACATGAGCAGTTCTTC,CASSPRGTSSLHEQFF
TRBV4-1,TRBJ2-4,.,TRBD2,TGCGCCAGCAGCCAGAAGGGACTAGTCAGGGACATTCAGTACTTC,CASSQKGLVRDIQYF
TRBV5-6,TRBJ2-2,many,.,TGTGCCAGCAGCTTCACGGGGGTGTGGTACGGGGAGCTGTTTTTT,CASSFTGVWYGELFF
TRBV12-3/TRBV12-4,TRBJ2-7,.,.,TGTGCCAGCAGTTTCGCAGGGGGGTACGAGCAGTACTTC,CASSFAGGYEQYF
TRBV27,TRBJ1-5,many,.,TGTGCCAGCAGTTTGAGTTATAGCAATCAGCCCCAGCATTTT,CASSLSYSNQPQHF
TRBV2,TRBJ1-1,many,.,TGTGCCAGCAGTGAAAGGGAGTTTAACACTGAAGCTTTCTTT,CASSEREFNTEAFF
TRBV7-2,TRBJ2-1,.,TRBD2,TGTGCCAGCAGCCAAGTGGGTAGCGGGGGGCAATCCTCCTACAATGAGCAGTTCTTC,CASSQVGSGGQSSYNEQFF
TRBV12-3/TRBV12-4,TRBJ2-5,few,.,TGTGCCAGCAGTTTCCCAGGCCAAGAGACCCAGTACTTC,CASSFPGQETQYF
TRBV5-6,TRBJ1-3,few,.,TGTGCCAGCAGCCCCCGGGGTGGGGCAGGAGGAAACACCATATATTTT,CASSPRGGAGGNTIYF
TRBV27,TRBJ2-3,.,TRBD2,TGTGCCAGCAGTTTTTCCCCCGGAGCTAGCGGGTTTTCCCCCACAGATACGCAGTATTTT,CASSFSPGASGFSPTDTQYF
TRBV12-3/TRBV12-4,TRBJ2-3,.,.,TGTGCCAGCGAGAAGGCTCTCGCAGATACGCAGTATTTT,CASEKALADTQYF
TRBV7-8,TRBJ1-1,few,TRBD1,TGTGCCAGCAGCTTAGGCCGGGGACAGGGGTTTGAAGCTTTCTTT,CASSLGRGQGFEAFF
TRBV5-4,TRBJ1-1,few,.,TGTGCCAGCAGCTTGGCGCACAACCTGAACACTGAAGCTTTCTTT,CASSLAHNLNTEAFF
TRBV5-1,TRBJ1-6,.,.,TGCGCCAGCAGCTTGGGGGGCGCGAATTCACCCCTCCACTTT,CASSLGGANSPLHF